One sample yielded the 3 T cell receptor beta chains listed below, sequenced in a study of T-cell memory formation after mild COVID-19. Via MiXCR, TCRdb re-called the 5' RACE reads, giving one row per CDR3 protein. The table records 30,000 to 35,000 distinct CDR3 sequences, roughly 7.2% of them present only once. The source material was PBMCs or a T cell subset sorted from them (not recorded which). The receptors were gathered from a man younger than 35 who had mild COVID-19 (a few samples of this study predate the infection). Cell type and time point are not known.

This clonotype was recorded a few times. The V gene is TRBV6-5, the J gene TRBJ1-5, with 7 bases aligning to TRBD1. CDR3 length equals 17 residues. From germline, CDR1 is MNHEY and CDR2 SVGAGI. With V trimmed by 2 bases and J by 0 bases, 7 bases remained unmatched. The CDR3 loop reads CASSYPRQGDSNQPQHF. CDR3 nucleotide sequence: TGTGCCAGCAGTTACCCTCGACAGGGAGATAGCAATCAGCCCCAGCATTTT.

The chain combines TRBV7-9 with TRBJ1-5; no clear D gene. V was pared by 3 bases and J by 3 bases, with 15 bases between. CDR1 and CDR2 (germline): SEHNR, FQNEAQ (reference sequence). The CDR3 is 16 residues long. CDR3 sequence (DNA): TGTGCCAGCAGCTTGGGTGACCGGGGTATCAATCAGCCCCAGCATTTT. Its protein product is CASSLGDRGINQPQHF.

This clonotype was observed a few times. The chain carries TRBV27 and TRBJ2-5, with 7 bases fitting TRBD1. Trimming removed 5 bases from V and 0 bases from J; junction bases left unmatched: 6. The CDR3 runs to 15 residues. CDR1 is MNHEY, CDR2 SMNVEV, per germline (reference sequence). CDR3 sequence reads: CASSQNRGYQETQYF. The CDR3 DNA reads as TGTGCCAGCAGTCAAAACAGGGGTTACCAAGAGACCCAGTACTTC.